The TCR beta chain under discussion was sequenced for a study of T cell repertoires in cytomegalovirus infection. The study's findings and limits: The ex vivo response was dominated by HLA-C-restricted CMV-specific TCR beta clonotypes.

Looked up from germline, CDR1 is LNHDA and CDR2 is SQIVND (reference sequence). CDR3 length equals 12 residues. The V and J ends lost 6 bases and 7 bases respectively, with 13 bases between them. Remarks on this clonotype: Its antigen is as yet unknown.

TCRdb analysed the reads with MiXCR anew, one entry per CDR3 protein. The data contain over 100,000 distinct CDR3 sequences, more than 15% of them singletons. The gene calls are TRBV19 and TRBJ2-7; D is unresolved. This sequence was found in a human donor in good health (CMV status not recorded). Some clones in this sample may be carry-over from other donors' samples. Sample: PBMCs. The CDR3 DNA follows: TGTGCCAGTAGCCTCCCCGCAGCGGAGCAGTACTTC. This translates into CASSLPAAEQYF.